This TCR beta chain originates from a study of blood T cell repertoires in COVID-19. Study overall: Samples of COVID-19 (acute and convalescent) were obtained from the United States, Italy and Spain. From T cells, B-cell-depleted T cells, or PBMCs came the material, which was cDNA or gDNA.

Original handling: Scientists estimated how many nucleated cells there were by amplifying reference gene primers. Profiling relied on immunoSEQ multiplex PCR, and the TCRdb table lists in-frame clones only, not all of them. From that table come the V and J calls and clone size; the DNA was used to work out D and trimming. Of about 36,000 clones detected, 75% to 90% appear once; the ten largest clones hold roughly 40%. The germline V gene has CDR1 MGHRA and CDR2 YSYEKL. The length of the CDR3 is 16 residues. Trimming removed 0 bases from V and 2 bases from J, with 13 bases in between. This TCR was recovered from a human donor in a cohort sampled during active or convalescent COVID-19. The donor label of this sample is uncertain. The sequenced sample consisted of peripheral blood. The V and J genes are TRBV4-1 and TRBJ1-2; D gene unclear. As DNA, the CDR3 is TGCGCCAGCAGCCAAGATCTCGCAGGCCTCAACTATGGCTACACCTTC. This gives the protein CASSQDLAGLNYGYTF.